This TCR beta chain was captured by sequencing in a study of T cell responses to AZD1222 COVID-19 vaccine. Points from the study as a whole: Most donors were white British, females outnumbered males, and clonal diversity was possibly underestimated.

Some clones are missing from TCRdb's copy, which holds only in-frame ones; the method was immunoSEQ multiplex PCR. This table has 140,000 to 150,000 clones, around 91% appearing once. Of note for this clone: Its antigen remains unidentified.

The clonotype originates from an adult in good health. This specimen consisted of peripheral blood, obtained on day 0 of AZD1222 vaccination.

The CDR3 region is CASSSSRTEAFF. As DNA, the CDR3 is TGTGCCAGCAGTTCCAGCCGGACTGAAGCTTTCTTT. The V gene is TRBV12-3 or TRBV12-4, the J gene TRBJ1-1; D not resolved. Trimming removed 4 bases from V and 5 bases from J, with 8 bases in between. CDR3 length: 12 residues.